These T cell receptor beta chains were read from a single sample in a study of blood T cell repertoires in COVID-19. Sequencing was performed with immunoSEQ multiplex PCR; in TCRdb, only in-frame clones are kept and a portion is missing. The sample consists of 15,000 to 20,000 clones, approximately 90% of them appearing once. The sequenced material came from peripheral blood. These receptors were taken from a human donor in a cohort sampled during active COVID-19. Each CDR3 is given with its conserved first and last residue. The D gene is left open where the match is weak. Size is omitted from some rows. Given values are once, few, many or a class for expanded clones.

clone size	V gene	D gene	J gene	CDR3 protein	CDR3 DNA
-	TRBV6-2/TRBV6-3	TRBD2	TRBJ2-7	CASSYGLAGEFYEQYF	TGTGCCAGCAGTTATGGACTAGCGGGGGAATTCTACGAGCAGTACTTC
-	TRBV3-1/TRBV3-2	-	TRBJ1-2	CASSRGTPGTYGYTF	TGTGCCAGCAGCCGCGGGACCCCAGGGACCTATGGCTACACCTTC
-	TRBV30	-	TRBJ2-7	CAWSSGHTYEQYF	TGTGCCTGGAGCTCGGGACACACCTACGAGCAGTACTTC
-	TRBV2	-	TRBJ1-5	CASSERQNQPQHF	TGTGCCAGCAGTGAGCGACAGAATCAGCCCCAGCATTTT
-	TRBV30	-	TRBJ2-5	CAWRSPETQYF	TGTGCCTGGAGGAGCCCAGAGACCCAGTACTTC
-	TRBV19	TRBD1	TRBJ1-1	CASSMPGQGVNTEAFF	TGTGCCAGTAGTATGCCCGGACAGGGAGTAAACACTGAAGCTTTCTTT
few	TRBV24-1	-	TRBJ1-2	CATSDSPFGYTF	TGTGCCACCAGTGATTCTCCGTTTGGCTACACCTTC
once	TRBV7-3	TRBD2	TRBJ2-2	CASSSSGGGTELFF	TGTGCCAGCAGCTCTAGCGGGGGGGGGACGGAGCTGTTTTTT
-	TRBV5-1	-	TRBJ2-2	CASSITAPGELFF	TGCGCCAGCAGCATAACAGCCCCCGGGGAGCTGTTTTTT
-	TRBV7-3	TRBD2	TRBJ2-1	CASSSGRGDRINEQFF	TGTGCCAGCAGCTCGGGGCGGGGGGATCGGATCAATGAGCAGTTCTTC
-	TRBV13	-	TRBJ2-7	CASSFGQYEQYF	TGTGCCAGCAGCTTTGGCCAATACGAGCAGTACTTC
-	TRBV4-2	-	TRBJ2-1	CASSQPTGTYNEQFF	TGTGCCAGCAGCCAACCCACCGGGACCTACAATGAGCAGTTCTTC
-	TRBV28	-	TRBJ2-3	CASSSHNRRADTQYF	TGTGCCAGCAGTTCCCACAACAGGCGCGCAGATACGCAGTATTTT
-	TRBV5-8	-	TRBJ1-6	CASSFNPGLMNSPLHF	TGTGCCAGCAGCTTCAACCCGGGACTCATGAATTCACCCCTCCACTTT
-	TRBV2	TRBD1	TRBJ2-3	CAITDRGLGGYTDTQYF	TGTGCCATTACGGACAGGGGACTGGGTGGGTACACAGATACGCAGTATTTT
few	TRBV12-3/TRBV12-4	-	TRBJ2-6	CASSSSGANVLTF	TGTGCCAGCAGCAGCTCTGGGGCCAACGTCCTGACTTTC
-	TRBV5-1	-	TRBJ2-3	CASSLGTSADTQYF	TGCGCCAGCAGCTTGGGTACGAGCGCAGATACGCAGTATTTT
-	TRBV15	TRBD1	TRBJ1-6	CATSRDVVGTGGSPLHF	TGTGCCACCAGCAGAGACGTCGTGGGAACAGGGGGTTCACCCCTCCACTTT
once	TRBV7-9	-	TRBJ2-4	CASSLGGLGNIQYF	TGTGCCAGCAGCTTAGGGGGGCTAGGAAACATTCAGTACTTC
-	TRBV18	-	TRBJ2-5	CASSPWTEKQETQYF	TGTGCCAGCTCACCATGGACAGAAAAACAAGAGACCCAGTACTTC
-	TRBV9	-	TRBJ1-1	CASSPSGGSRFWDTEAFF	TGTGCCAGCAGCCCCTCAGGCGGGTCACGATTTTGGGACACTGAAGCTTTCTTT
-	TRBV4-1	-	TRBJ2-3	CASTTRPADTQYF	TGCGCCAGCACTACCCGCCCCGCAGATACGCAGTATTTT
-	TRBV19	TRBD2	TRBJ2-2	CASSISGGGAGELFF	TGTGCCAGTAGTATATCAGGCGGGGGGGCCGGGGAGCTGTTTTTT
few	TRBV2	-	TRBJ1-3	CASSEGQSGNTIYF	TGTGCCAGCAGTGAAGGTCAGTCTGGAAACACCATATATTTT
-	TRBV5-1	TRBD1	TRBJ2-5	CASSLGIGTGEGETQYF	TGCGCCAGCAGCTTGGGGATTGGGACAGGGGAAGGAGAGACCCAGTACTTC
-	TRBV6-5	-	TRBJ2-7	CASSSYSYEQYF	TGTGCCAGCAGTTCCTACAGCTACGAGCAGTACTTC
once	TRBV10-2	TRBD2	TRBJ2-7	CASSFPGLAGEYEQYF	TGCGCCAGCAGTTTTCCGGGACTAGCGGGGGAGTACGAGCAGTACTTC
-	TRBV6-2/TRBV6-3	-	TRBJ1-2	CASSYRIRQGIDYGYTF	TGTGCCAGCAGTTACCGAATCCGCCAGGGAATCGACTATGGCTACACCTTC
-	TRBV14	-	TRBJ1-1	CASSQDRPGRAFF	TGTGCCAGCAGCCAAGATCGTCCAGGCCGGGCTTTCTTT
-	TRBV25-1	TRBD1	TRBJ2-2	CASSGWTGRLAGELFF	TGTGCCAGCAGTGGCTGGACAGGGAGGCTCGCCGGGGAGCTGTTTTTT
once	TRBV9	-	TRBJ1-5	CASSEGNSNQPQHF	TGTGCCAGCAGCGAGGGGAATAGCAATCAGCCCCAGCATTTT
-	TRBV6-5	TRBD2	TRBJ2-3	CASSFTSVGTDTQYF	TGTGCCAGCAGTTTTACTAGCGTTGGGACAGATACGCAGTATTTT
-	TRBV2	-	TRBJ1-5	CASNVDGNQPQHF	TGTGCCAGCAACGTCGACGGGAATCAGCCCCAGCATTTT
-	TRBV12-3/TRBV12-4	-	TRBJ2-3	CASSFPNTDTQYF	TGTGCCAGCAGTTTCCCAAACACAGATACGCAGTATTTT
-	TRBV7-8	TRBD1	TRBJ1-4	CASSLGDRGGEKLFF	TGTGCCAGCAGCTTAGGGGACAGGGGCGGAGAAAAACTGTTTTTT
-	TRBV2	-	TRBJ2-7	CASSEAETRSSEQYF	TGTGCCAGCAGTGAGGCCGAGACTCGTTCAAGCGAGCAGTACTTC
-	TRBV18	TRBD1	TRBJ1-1	CASSPPTGLNTEAFF	TGTGCCAGCTCACCCCCGACAGGGCTTAACACTGAAGCTTTCTTT
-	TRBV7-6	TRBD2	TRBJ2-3	CASSLFPPGGSSTDTQYF	TGTGCCAGCAGCCTCTTTCCGCCGGGGGGGTCTAGCACAGATACGCAGTATTTT
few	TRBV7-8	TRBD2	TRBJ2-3	CASSFEDGIAGGTDTQYF	TGTGCCAGCAGCTTTGAAGATGGGATAGCGGGGGGAACAGATACGCAGTATTTT
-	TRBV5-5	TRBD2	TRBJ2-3	CASSLEGLAADTQYF	TGTGCCAGCAGCTTGGAGGGACTAGCGGCAGATACGCAGTATTTT
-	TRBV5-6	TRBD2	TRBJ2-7	CASSQGLARHEQYF	TGTGCCAGCAGCCAGGGACTAGCGCGGCACGAGCAGTACTTC
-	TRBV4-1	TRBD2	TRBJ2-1	CASSQETSGGASGYNEQFF	TGCGCCAGCAGCCAGGAGACTAGCGGGGGGGCATCGGGATACAATGAGCAGTTCTTC
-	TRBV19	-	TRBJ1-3	CASSIGNSGNTIYF	TGTGCCAGTAGTATCGGTAACTCTGGAAACACCATATATTTT
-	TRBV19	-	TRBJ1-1	CASSIAGRGGSEAFF	TGTGCCAGTAGTATAGCGGGGAGGGGGGGATCGGAAGCTTTCTTT
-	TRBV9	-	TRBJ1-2	CASSALGGYTF	TGTGCCAGCAGCGCTCTGGGAGGATACACCTTC
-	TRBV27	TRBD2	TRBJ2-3	CASSRLTSGGATDTQYF	TGTGCCAGCAGTCGTCTCACTAGCGGGGGGGCCACAGATACGCAGTATTTT
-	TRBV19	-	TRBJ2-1	CASSIDLEMLEQFF	TGTGCCAGTAGTATAGATCTTGAGATGCTTGAGCAGTTCTTC
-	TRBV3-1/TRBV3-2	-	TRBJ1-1	CASTYLGGTEAFF	TGTGCCAGCACCTACTTGGGGGGCACTGAAGCTTTCTTT
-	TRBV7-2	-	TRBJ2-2	CASSLASGTGAGELFF	TGTGCCAGCAGCTTAGCCTCGGGAACGGGGGCCGGGGAGCTGTTTTTT
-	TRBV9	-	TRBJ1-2	CASSKRSYGYTF	TGTGCCAGCAGCAAAAGGAGCTATGGCTACACCTTC
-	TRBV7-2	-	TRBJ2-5	CASSLEGRGQETQYF	TGTGCCAGCAGCTTAGAAGGCAGGGGCCAAGAGACCCAGTACTTC
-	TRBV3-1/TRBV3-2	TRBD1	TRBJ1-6	CASRRTGVTHSPLHF	TGTGCCAGCAGACGGACAGGGGTGACCCATTCACCCCTCCACTTT
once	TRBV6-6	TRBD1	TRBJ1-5	CASSHRDRGNVNQPQHF	TGTGCCAGCAGTCACCGGGACAGGGGGAATGTAAATCAGCCCCAGCATTTT
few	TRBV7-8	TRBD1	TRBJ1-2	CASSLSGGSYGYTF	TGTGCCAGCAGCTTATCAGGGGGCAGCTATGGCTACACCTTC